This T cell receptor beta chain was sequenced in a study of blood T cell repertoires in COVID-19. Study-wide background: Samples taken during acute and convalescent COVID-19 were collected in the United States, Italy and Spain. From T cells, B-cell-depleted T cells, or PBMCs came the material, which was cDNA or gDNA.

Trimming took 1 base from V and 7 from J; bases not matched to a gene: 9. This CDR3 contains 14 residues. Germline CDR1 reads GTSNPN; CDR2 reads SVGIG (reference sequence). Study processing details: Nucleated cell counts were estimated from reference gene primer amplification. Profiled with immunoSEQ multiplex PCR; TCRdb holds only in-frame clones, not every one. The D gene and trimming were derived from the DNA, and the V and J assignments and clone size from that table. This table holds roughly 140,000 clones, 76% found once. The sample consisted of peripheral blood. The chain is built from TRBV30 and TRBJ2-5, with 7 bases lining up with TRBD1. The receptor's source is a woman aged 80 or over with acute or convalescent COVID-19. The CDR3 region has the DNA TGTGCCTGGAGTGGGGACAGCAGCAAGGGGACCCAGTACTTC. It specifies CAWSGDSSKGTQYF.